The source of this T cell receptor (beta chain) is a study of control samples from healthy donors and cancer patients. Data came from immunoSEQ multiplex PCR; TCRdb stores just in-frame clones and leaves some out. The profile covers around 200,000 clones, with roughly 93% appearing a single time and almost 1.5% taken by the ten largest. After removal of 6 bases from V and 3 bases from J, the junction contained 5 bases not matched to a gene. The germline gives CDR1 MNHEY, CDR2 SVGAGI. The CDR3 covers 14 residues. The gene calls are TRBV6-5 and TRBJ1-2; TRBD1 matches 9 bases. The receptor's source is a man in his late teens or twenties in good health. Sequencing was done on a sample of blood. The CDR3 sequence: CASRQGARDYGYTF. The CDR3 DNA reads TGTGCCAGCAGACAGGGGGCGAGGGACTATGGCTACACCTTC.